This T cell receptor beta chain is from a study of cytomegalovirus exposure and HLA in healthy donors (dated 2017 in TCRdb). At the level of the whole study: An earlier analysis of 587 of the donors reported over 250 Gb of sequence data and 117 million unique TCR beta sequences obtained from about 179 million T cells. Rather than using new phenotypic data, the later analysis identified candidate immune exposures from TCR beta sequences and from how often those sequences occurred across donors. Both class I and class II loci were covered by HLA typing, at four-digit resolution. An earlier analysis of 587 of the donors used high-throughput TCR beta sequencing to judge whether each TCR beta V gene segment behaved as functional or pseudogenic. The number of typed donors differed by locus: about 620-630 for A, B, C, DRB1 and DQB1; 522 for DQA1; roughly 600 for DPA1; and some 450 for DPB1. Because of strong linkage in the cohort, roughly five DR-DQ haplotypes were treated as single units for association and clustering. Donor age, sex, ethnicity and CMV serostatus were collected together with the repertoire data. Among the approximately 400 genotyped donors, about 83% belonged to the genetic ancestry cluster associated with self-reported Caucasian donors. The T cell repertoires of around 670 subjects were profiled by immunosequencing and related to cytomegalovirus serostatus. Genome-wide SNP genotypes for about 60% of the 666 donors were used in a later genetic analysis, which treated that subset as a discovery cohort. A later analysis re-examined previously published TCR beta repertoires from about 670 donors and added high-resolution HLA genotyping to investigate patterns of TCR occurrence. In addition to the first cohort of several hundred subjects, a separate validation cohort of about 120 different subjects was used. High-throughput TCR immunosequencing, statistical association of individual TCRs with disease status, and machine learning were combined to predict cytomegalovirus infection status. On average, 235,054 unique TCR beta nucleotide sequences were sequenced per donor among 398 genotyped donors of the cohort, with roughly 18% of those sequences being non-productive. An early release covering roughly 600 HLA-typed donors comprised around 300 gigabases of sequencing data and tens of millions of unique TCR sequences. The aim of the study was to test whether cataloging public T cell receptors could identify signatures of past pathogen exposure. All discovery cohort repertoires had been generated using a single sequencing platform. What the authors observed across the whole study: The study gave a list of around 170 TCR beta chains associated with cytomegalovirus. Several of the top co-occurrence clusters appeared to be linked to parvovirus B19, influenza, CMV and Epstein-Barr virus, according to a later analysis. Most TCR sequences were observed very rarely across donors, whereas some public TCRs were present in many individuals. A cluster of highly shared sequence variants was judged likely to represent a technical artifact of the sequencing pipeline. Because HLA typing was missing for some donors at each locus, association tests included only the typed subset. Linkage disequilibrium might explain the correlated functional status among segregating V segments, but an unknown experimental factor could not be ruled out. The classifier was reported to diagnose cytomegalovirus status with high specificity and sensitivity in both the original cohort and the validation cohort. Broadly in line with IMGT annotations, most TCR beta V segments showed up in productive rearrangements about 90% or about 30% of the time in an earlier analysis of under 700 of the donors. Assigning TCR associations to individual alleles was difficult when HLA alleles, especially DR and DQ, strongly co-occurred. According to a later genetic analysis, donors in an Asian-associated ancestry cluster had fewer N-insertions in productive TCRs than the approximately 650-donor mean. A later analysis associated 15,000 or so TCR beta sequences with specific HLA alleles at a false discovery rate of 0.05. For the cohort, immune exposure information was limited to CMV serostatus. In a later analysis, the rate of TCR association differed among HLA loci, with DRB1 alleles having the most associated TCRs and HLA-C alleles having the fewest. Only TCR beta chains were sequenced in this cohort, and the absence of alpha or paired-chain data limited detectable features. According to a later analysis, most CMV-associated TCR beta chains appeared to be HLA-restricted, and the HLA associations seemed to be driven largely by CMV exposure. In a later analysis, HLA-associated TCR beta chains showed more clonal expansion and lower generation probabilities than non-associated chains that were equally common. Approximately 16 rarely observed V segments, including chromosome 9 orphons, were excluded from the earlier analysis of approximately 600 of the donors because counts were too low. A few of the identified cytomegalovirus-associated TCR beta chains were confirmed in vitro to be specific for cytomegalovirus antigens. Roughly uniform sequencing depth across donors was assumed in presence/absence analyses, although this assumption may not hold. A later genetic analysis associated a missense DCLRE1C variant with V-gene and J-gene trimming of TCR beta chains, and an independent cohort replicated the association. A further reported finding was that TCR beta sequences accurately predicted the HLA-A and HLA-B alleles for most subjects in the first cohort. The authors suggested that the approach could potentially be generalized to other disease states and immunological phenotypes.

In total, more than 500 healthy bone marrow donors made up the cohort. At the time of sampling, every cohort member was nominally healthy, though immune exposures that went unrecorded were likely present. The donor was CMV seronegative and was included in the group of approximately 350 seronegative cohort members. Every donor gave a peripheral blood sample, and the peripheral blood mononuclear cells from that sample were used for TCR beta sequencing. Genomic DNA was extracted from the blood cell samples with the Qiagen DNeasy Blood Extraction Kit. Library prep was done by the immunoSEQ multiplex PCR assay. For the multiplex PCR, a mixture combining 60 forward primers for TCR Vbeta segments and 13 reverse primers for TCR Jbeta segments was used. The CDR3 region of rearranged TCR beta genes was amplified from genomic DNA with a multiplex PCR assay. Amplified TCR beta libraries were sequenced as 87-base-pair reads on the Illumina HiSeq System. The original pipeline was this. Across the 500 to 850 repertoires, a later analysis counted 75 million to 90 million unique TCR beta chains, around 10 million of which were shared by at least two donors. A nearest-neighbor algorithm error-corrected the raw reads and collapsed the reads into unique sequences, merging closely related sequences to remove PCR and sequencing errors. To assign V, D and J gene segments, CDR3 sequences were aligned to IMGT reference sequences. For a sequence to be retained, a match of at least six nucleotides to both a V gene segment and a J gene segment was required. Rearrangements were classified as productive when the CDR3 lacked stop codons and remained in frame with V and J, and all other rearrangements were classified as non-productive. CDR3 was defined according to IMGT convention as the region running from the second conserved V-encoded cysteine to the conserved J-encoded phenylalanine. The earlier analysis of more than 450 of the donors excluded sequences that lacked an unambiguous match to a single V gene segment. An earlier analysis of 500 to 600 of the donors classified V segments as functional when productive rearrangements were above 56.7% and as segregating when the standard deviation between donors was above 5%. To diagnose cytomegalovirus status from the catalog of TCR beta chain sequences, a statistical classification framework was built. In a later analysis, V and J genes were assigned by comparing TCR nucleotide sequences against IMGT/GENE-DB human TR gene sequences. A later analysis assigned CDR3 sequences and most-parsimonious VDJ recombination scenarios with the TCRdist pipeline. In a later analysis, each TCR beta chain was defined by its CDR3 amino acid sequence together with its V-gene family, and reads lacking a unique V-gene family were excluded. In a later analysis, nearly 600 highly shared, low-generation-probability nucleotide sequences were removed to address suspected cross-contamination and a sequencing artifact. In a later analysis, a clonal expansion index was calculated for each public chain from normalized within-repertoire ranks of inferred template counts. In a later analysis, generation probabilities were computed with a VDJ recombination model fitted to out-of-frame rearrangements, and the resulting probabilities were checked against IGoR. In a later analysis, hypergeometric tests were used to score TCR-TCR, TCR-HLA and TCR-CMV co-occurrence, with a repertoire-size bias correction applied to TCR pairs. To estimate false discovery rates, a later analysis permuted the HLA or CMV assignments 20 times. In a later analysis, co-occurring TCRs were grouped with DBSCAN, and TCRdist sequence similarity was added when clustering was performed within HLA-allele-positive subsets. For co-occurrence clustering, repertoires with fewer than 30,000 or more than 120,000 public chains were excluded, along with about five repertoires with anomalous nucleotide sharing. Held by TCRdb, this immuneACCESS table contains in-frame sequences only and omits some clones. Under half of the omission traces to an unresolved V gene where checked; the cause of the rest is unknown. Clonal size and the V and J genes are those of that table, whereas D and trimming came from the DNA. Counted in this sample were around 130,000 clones; about 86% of them appeared once. Of the sample, around 0.67% falls within the top ten clones.

To note about this clone: Its antigen remains unidentified. No much larger clone exists at a distance of one base, and base qualities are not known.

Sequencing input: PBMCs. The clonotype comes from a man younger than 35 in good health and CMV-seronegative.

The CDR3 here reads CATVRRGRNEQFF. The sequenced DNA is TGTGCCACGGTTCGTAGAGGCCGAAATGAGCAGTTCTTC. This chain joins TRBV6-5 to TRBJ2-1; there is no confident call for the D gene. V is shortened by 10 bases, J by 7 bases, and the region joining them spans 17 bases. The CDR3, cysteine through phenylalanine, is 13 amino acids long. Of the read, only the CDR3 DNA is kept; its 39 bases are in frame from base 1. The germline V gene gives CDR1 as MNHEY and CDR2 as SVGAGI.